This TCR beta chain appears in the sequencing data of a study of T-cell reconstitution after alpha-beta-depleted transplantation in children. Germline V lookup: CDR1 SGHDT, CDR2 YYEEEE. CDR3 length: 15 amino acids. V shed 3 bases and J shed 7 bases, with 14 bases lying between them. During its preparation, the TCRbeta library received unique molecular identifiers. TCRdb reprocessed the PCR reads with MiXCR, giving one entry per CDR3 protein. Found here are around 530,000 distinct CDR3 sequences, about 31% of them singletons; the top ten hold 2% to 3%. J is TRBJ1-6 and V is TRBV5-6; no clear D gene. The TCR sequence derives from a human donor who donated a stem cell graft to a child with aplastic anemia. The starting material was PBMCs from the stem cell graft donor, obtained from the stem cell graft. Here the CDR3 reads CASSSVVAGNSPLHF. The DNA for the CDR3 is TGTGCCAGCAGCTCAGTGGTCGCGGGGAATTCACCCCTCCACTTT.